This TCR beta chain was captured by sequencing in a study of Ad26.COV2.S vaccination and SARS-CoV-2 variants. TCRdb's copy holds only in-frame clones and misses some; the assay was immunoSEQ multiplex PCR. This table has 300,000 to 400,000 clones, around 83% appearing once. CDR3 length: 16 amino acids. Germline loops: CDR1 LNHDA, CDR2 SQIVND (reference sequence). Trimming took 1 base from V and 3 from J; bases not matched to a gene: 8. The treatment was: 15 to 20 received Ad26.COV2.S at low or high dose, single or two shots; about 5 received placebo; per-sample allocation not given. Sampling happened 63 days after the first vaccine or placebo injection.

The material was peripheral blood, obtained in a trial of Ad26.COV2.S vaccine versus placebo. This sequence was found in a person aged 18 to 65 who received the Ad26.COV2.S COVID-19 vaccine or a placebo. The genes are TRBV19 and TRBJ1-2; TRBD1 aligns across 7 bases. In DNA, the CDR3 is TGTGCCAGTAGTATAGTACCCCAGGGGGGGGACTATGGCTACACCTTC. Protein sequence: CASSIVPQGGDYGYTF. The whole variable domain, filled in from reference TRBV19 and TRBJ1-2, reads DGGITQSPKYLFRKEGQNVTLSCEQNLNHDAMYWYRQDPGQGLRLIYYSQIVNDFQKGDIAEGYSVSREKKESFPLTVTSAQKNPTAFYLCASSIVPQGGDYGYTFGSGTRLTVV.